The T cell receptor (beta chain) under discussion was sequenced for a study of T cells in Graves' hyperthyroidism and ophthalmopathy. The TCR beta CDR3 regions underwent amplification using RNA transcripts as the source. First-round RT-PCR of the TCR CDR3 relied on the HTBI primer set. TCRdb re-derived calls from the multiplex PCR reads in MiXCR, one entry per CDR3 protein. The top ten clones hold 16% of a sample with more than 550,000 distinct CDR3 sequences, under 20% of them seen once. Note on this clonotype: The germline gene is not matched at one end of the junction; a read error may be the cause.

This CDR3 has 17 residues. This chain links TRBV12-3 or TRBV12-4 with TRBJ1-5, with 10 bases aligning to TRBD1. Sample: blood. This TCR came from a woman between 50 and 59 years old with Graves' hyperthyroidism that later progressed to Graves' ophthalmopathy. CDR3 in amino acids: CANSSGNRDRGDQPQHF. CDR3 sequence (DNA): TGTGCCAACAGTTCCGGGAACCGGGACAGGGGCGATCAGCCCCAGCATTTT.